This passage covers 5 T cell receptor beta chains from one sample sequenced in a study of blood T cell repertoires in COVID-19. Profiled with immunoSEQ multiplex PCR; TCRdb holds only in-frame clones, not every one. The repertoire holds some 150,000 clones, with 65% to 90% as singletons. Sequencing was performed on peripheral blood. The receptors originated from a man in his sixties or seventies with acute or convalescent COVID-19.

The chain joins TRBV6-5 to TRBJ2-7; D ambiguous. The germline V gene encodes CDR1 MNHEY and CDR2 SVGAGI. The length of the CDR3 is 14 residues. The V end was cut by 7 bases, the J end by 3 bases, with 16 bases between. DNA of the CDR3: TGTGCCAGCACAGTGGCAGGTGGGCTCTACGAGCAGTACTTC. Translating it yields CASTVAGGLYEQYF.

The gene calls are TRBV19 and TRBJ2-3; TRBD1 matches 11 bases. Unmatched junction bases numbered 3, after V lost 3 bases and J lost 4 bases. Germline assignment: CDR1 LNHDA and CDR2 SQIVND (reference sequence). This CDR3 contains 15 residues. CDR3 sequence reads: CASSMVGQGADTQYF. The CDR3 DNA reads TGTGCCAGTAGTATGGTGGGACAGGGGGCAGATACGCAGTATTTT.

The count of this clone is one. V usage is TRBV11-3 and J usage is TRBJ2-3, with TRBD2 matching 9 bases. With V trimmed by 5 bases and J by 4 bases, 4 bases remained unmatched. Germline V gives CDR1 SGHNT, CDR2 YENEEA. This CDR3 has 14 amino acids. The CDR3: CASSHSGRADTQYF. The CDR3 nucleotides are TGTGCCAGCAGCCATAGCGGGAGAGCAGATACGCAGTATTTT.

The chain employs TRBV11-2 and TRBJ2-2, with 7 bases lining up with TRBD2. Germline loops: CDR1 SGHAT, CDR2 FQNNGV. The CDR3 has 15 amino acids. Trimming at V came to 0 bases and at J to 4 bases, leaving 2 bases not matched to a gene. The CDR3 loop is CASSLDSGLTGELFF. In nucleotides, the CDR3 is TGTGCCAGCAGCTTAGATAGCGGGCTCACCGGGGAGCTGTTTTTT.

In this sample, this clone turned up once. This rearrangement joins TRBV7-2 to TRBJ2-5; TRBD1 aligns across 7 bases. With V trimmed by 5 bases and J by 1 base, 1 base remained unmatched. The CDR3 has 13 residues. CDR1 and CDR2 (germline): SGHTA, FQGNSA. The CDR3 nucleotides read TGTGCCAGCAGCCAGGGGGTCCAAGAGACCCAGTACTTC. This codes for CASSQGVQETQYF. Together with reference TRBV7-2 and TRBJ2-5, the CDR3 gives the full variable domain: GAGVSQSPSNKVTEKGKDVELRCDPISGHTALYWYRQSLGQGLEFLIYFQGNSAPDKSGLPSDRFSAERTGGSVSTLTIQRTQQEDSAVYLCASSQGVQETQYFGPGTRLLVL.